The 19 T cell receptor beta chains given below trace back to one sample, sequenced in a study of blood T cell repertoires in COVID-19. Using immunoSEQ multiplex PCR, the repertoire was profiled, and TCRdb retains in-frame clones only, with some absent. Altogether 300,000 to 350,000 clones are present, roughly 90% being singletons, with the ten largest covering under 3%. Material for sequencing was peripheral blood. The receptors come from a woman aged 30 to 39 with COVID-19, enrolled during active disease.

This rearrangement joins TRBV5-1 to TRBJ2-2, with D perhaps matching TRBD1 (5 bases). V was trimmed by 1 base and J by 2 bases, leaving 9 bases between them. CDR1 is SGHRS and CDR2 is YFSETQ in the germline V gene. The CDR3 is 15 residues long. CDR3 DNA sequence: TGCGCCAGCAGCTTGTTGCAGGGAAACACCGGGGAGCTGTTTTTT. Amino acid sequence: CASSLLQGNTGELFF.

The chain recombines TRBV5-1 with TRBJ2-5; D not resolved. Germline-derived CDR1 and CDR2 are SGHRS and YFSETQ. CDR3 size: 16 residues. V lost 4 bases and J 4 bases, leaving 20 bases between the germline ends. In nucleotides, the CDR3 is TGCGCCAGCAGCGCGACCAAAACTACCTCCATAGAGACCCAGTACTTC. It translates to CASSATKTTSIETQYF.

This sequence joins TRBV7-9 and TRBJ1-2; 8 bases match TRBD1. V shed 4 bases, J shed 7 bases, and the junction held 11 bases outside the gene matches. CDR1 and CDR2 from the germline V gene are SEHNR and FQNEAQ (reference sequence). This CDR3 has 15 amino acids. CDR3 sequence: CASSSQGQGYGGYTF. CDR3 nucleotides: TGTGCCAGCAGCTCCCAAGGACAGGGTTATGGTGGCTACACCTTC.

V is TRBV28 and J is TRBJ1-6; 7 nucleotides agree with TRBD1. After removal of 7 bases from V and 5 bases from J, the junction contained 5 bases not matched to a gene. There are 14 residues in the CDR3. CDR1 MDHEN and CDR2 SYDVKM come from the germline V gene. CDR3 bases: TGTGCCAGCAAAATAGACAGGGATAATTCACCCCTCCACTTT. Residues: CASKIDRDNSPLHF.

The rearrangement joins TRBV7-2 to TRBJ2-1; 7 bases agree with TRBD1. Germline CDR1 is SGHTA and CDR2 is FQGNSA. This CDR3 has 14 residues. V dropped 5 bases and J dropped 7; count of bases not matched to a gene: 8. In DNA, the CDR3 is TGTGCCAGCAGCCAAACAGGGGTGGGGAATGAGCAGTTCTTC. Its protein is CASSQTGVGNEQFF.

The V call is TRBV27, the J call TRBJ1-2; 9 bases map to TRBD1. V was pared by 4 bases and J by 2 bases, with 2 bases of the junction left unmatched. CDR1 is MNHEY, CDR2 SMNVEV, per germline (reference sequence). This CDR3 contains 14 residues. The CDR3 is CASSYGTGNYGYTF. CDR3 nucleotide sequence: TGTGCCAGCAGTTACGGGACAGGGAACTATGGCTACACCTTC.

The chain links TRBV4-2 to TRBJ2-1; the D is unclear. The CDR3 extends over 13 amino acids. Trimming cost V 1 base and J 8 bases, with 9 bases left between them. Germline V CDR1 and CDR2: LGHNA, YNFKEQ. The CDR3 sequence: CASSQVLGHEQFF. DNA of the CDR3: TGTGCCAGCAGCCAAGTTCTAGGCCATGAGCAGTTCTTC.

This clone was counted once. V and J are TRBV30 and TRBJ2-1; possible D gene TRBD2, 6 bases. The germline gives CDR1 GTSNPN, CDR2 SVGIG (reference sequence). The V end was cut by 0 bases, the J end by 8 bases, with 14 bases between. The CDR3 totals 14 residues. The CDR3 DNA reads TGTGCCTGGAGTGTGAGGCGGGAAGGCGATGAGCAGTTCTTC. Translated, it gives CAWSVRREGDEQFF. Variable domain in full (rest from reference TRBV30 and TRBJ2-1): SQTIHQWPATLVQPVGSPLSLECTVEGTSNPNLYWYRQAAGRGLQLLFYSVGIGQISSEVPQNLSASRPQDRQFILSSKKLLLSDSGFYLCAWSVRREGDEQFFGPGTRLTVL.

Here the CDR3 reads CASSQGENQPQHF. In DNA form, the CDR3 reads TGTGCCAGCAGCCAAGGCGAGAATCAGCCCCAGCATTTT. The gene calls are TRBV3-1 (or the pseudogene TRBV3-2) and TRBJ1-5, with D unresolved. The CDR3 contains 13 residues. Trimming stripped 1 base from V and 4 bases from J, with 5 bases between. CDR1 is LGHDT and CDR2 is YNNKEL in the germline V gene (reference sequence).

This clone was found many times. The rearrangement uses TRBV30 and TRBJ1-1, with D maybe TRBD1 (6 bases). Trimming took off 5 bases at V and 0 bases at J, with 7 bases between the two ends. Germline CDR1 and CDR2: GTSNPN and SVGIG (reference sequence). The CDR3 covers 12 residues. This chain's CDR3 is CAWDRMNTEAFF. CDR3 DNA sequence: TGTGCCTGGGACAGGATGAACACTGAAGCTTTCTTT.

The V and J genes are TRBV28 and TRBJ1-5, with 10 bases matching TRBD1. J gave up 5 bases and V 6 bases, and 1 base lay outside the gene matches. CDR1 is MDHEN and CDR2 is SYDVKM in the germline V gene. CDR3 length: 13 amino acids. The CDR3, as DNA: TGTGCCAGCAGAGGACAGGGGGATCAGCCCCAGCATTTT. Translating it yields CASRGQGDQPQHF.

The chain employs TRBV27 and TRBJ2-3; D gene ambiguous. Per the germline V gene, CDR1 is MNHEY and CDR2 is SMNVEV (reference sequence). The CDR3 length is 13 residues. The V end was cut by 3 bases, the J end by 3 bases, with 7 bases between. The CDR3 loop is CASSFFGTDTQYF. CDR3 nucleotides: TGTGCCAGCAGTTTTTTCGGGACAGATACGCAGTATTTT.

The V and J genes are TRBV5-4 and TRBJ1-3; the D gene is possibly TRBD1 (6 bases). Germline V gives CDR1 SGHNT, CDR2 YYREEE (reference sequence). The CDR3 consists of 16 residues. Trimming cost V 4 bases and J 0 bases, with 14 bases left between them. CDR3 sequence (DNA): TGTGCCAGCAGCCCCGAAGGGGGAAGCTCTGGAAACACCATATATTTT. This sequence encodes CASSPEGGSSGNTIYF.

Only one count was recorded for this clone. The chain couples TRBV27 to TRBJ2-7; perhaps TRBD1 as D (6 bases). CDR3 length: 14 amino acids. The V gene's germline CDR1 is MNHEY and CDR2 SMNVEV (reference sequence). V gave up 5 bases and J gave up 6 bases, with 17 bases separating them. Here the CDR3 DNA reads TGTGCCAGCAGTCTGATGACAGGTACCGGCGAGCAGTACTTC. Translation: CASSLMTGTGEQYF.

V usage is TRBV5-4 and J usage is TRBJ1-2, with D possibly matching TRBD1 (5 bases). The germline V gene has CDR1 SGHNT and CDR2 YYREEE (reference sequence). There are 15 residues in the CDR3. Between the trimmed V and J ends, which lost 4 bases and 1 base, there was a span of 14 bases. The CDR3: CASSPRIGHNYGYTF. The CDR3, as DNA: TGTGCCAGCAGCCCCCGAATAGGACATAACTATGGCTACACCTTC.

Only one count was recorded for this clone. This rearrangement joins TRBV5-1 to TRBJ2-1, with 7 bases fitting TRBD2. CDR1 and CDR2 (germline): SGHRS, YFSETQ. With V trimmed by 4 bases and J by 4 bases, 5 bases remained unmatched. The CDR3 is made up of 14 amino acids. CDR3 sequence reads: CASSPPGLYNEQFF. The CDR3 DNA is TGCGCCAGCAGCCCGCCGGGACTATACAATGAGCAGTTCTTC.

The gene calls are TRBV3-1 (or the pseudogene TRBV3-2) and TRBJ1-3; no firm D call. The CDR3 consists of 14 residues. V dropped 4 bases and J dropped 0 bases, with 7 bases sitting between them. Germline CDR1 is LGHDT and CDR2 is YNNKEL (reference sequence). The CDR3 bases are TGTGCCAGCAGCCGGGAGTCCTCTGGAAACACCATATATTTT. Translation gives CASSRESSGNTIYF.

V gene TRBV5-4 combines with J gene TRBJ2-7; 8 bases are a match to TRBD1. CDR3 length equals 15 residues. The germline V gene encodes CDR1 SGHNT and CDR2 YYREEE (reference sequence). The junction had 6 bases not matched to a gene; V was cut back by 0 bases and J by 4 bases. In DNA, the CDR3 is TGTGCCAGCAGCTTGGGTCAGGGGGCTAGTTACGAGCAGTACTTC. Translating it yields CASSLGQGASYEQYF.

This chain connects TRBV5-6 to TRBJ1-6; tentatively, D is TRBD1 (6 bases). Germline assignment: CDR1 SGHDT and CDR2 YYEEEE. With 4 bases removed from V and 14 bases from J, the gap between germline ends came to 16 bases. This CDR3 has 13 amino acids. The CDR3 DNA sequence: TGTGCCAGCAGCGGGCAGGGGAGGGCGGCCCTCCACTTT. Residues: CASSGQGRAALHF. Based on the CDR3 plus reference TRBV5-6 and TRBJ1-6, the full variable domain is DAGVTQSPTHLIKTRGQQVTLRCSPKSGHDTVSWYQQALGQGPQFIFQYYEEEERQRGNFPDRFSGHQFPNYSSELNVNALLLGDSALYLCASSGQGRAALHFGNGTRLTVT.